One TCR beta chain is described in this entry. The data are from a study of blood T cell repertoires in COVID-19. As for the study in general: PBMCs, B-cell-depleted T cells, or T cells were the source of the cDNA or gDNA that made up the material.

V lost 3 bases and J lost 7; bases outside the gene matches: 13. This CDR3 comprises 16 residues. Germline V gene lookup returns CDR1 SGHDT and CDR2 YYEEEE. Under the authors' procedure: Amplifying reference gene primers gave estimates of nucleated cell counts. TCRdb's table, derived via immunoSEQ multiplex PCR, lists solely in-frame clones and lacks some. D and trimming were read from the DNA, whereas the V and J calls and clone size are those reported in that table. The sample contains about 140,000 clones, about 85% of which appear only once. The sample was peripheral blood. The rearrangement joins TRBV5-6 to TRBJ2-7; 10 nucleotides match TRBD1. This receptor was identified in a human donor with acute or convalescent COVID-19. The donor label of this sample is uncertain. Here the CDR3 reads CASSSSGDRGGREQYF. The CDR3 nucleotides are TGTGCCAGCAGCTCGTCTGGGGACAGGGGAGGGAGGGAGCAGTACTTC.